Detailed here is one T cell receptor (beta chain). Antigen specificity is unknown. Assay: immunoSEQ multiplex PCR; the TCRdb copy retains only in-frame clones and omits some. The sample consists of around 42,000 clones, 70% to 90% of them appearing once. This specimen belongs to a study of OX40 agonist ivuxolimab in advanced cancers. Study details: With ivuxolimab, an agonistic anti-OX40 (CD134) antibody, patients were treated. Three patients had partial responses: one hepatocellular carcinoma, two cutaneous melanoma. Study-level results: Averaging showed that CD8+ T cells had more expanded clones than CD4+ did.

V lost 0 bases to trimming and J lost 6 bases; unmatched junction nucleotides: 4. CDR1 is SGHAT, CDR2 FQNNGV, per germline. The CDR3 covers 15 residues. The material was CD4+ or CD8+ T cells sorted from blood, obtained in a trial of the OX40 agonist ivuxolimab. This rearrangement joins TRBV11-2 to TRBJ2-1; 8 nucleotides line up with TRBD2. The sequence was obtained from an adult with an advanced solid tumor such as melanoma, head and neck, liver or kidney cancer. CDR3 nucleotide sequence: TGTGCCAGCAGCTTAGACCGCGGGAGGCTCAATGAGCAGTTCTTC. Its translation is CASSLDRGRLNEQFF.